These T cell receptor beta chains were read from a single sample in a study of T cell responses to AZD1222 COVID-19 vaccine. Sequencing was performed with immunoSEQ multiplex PCR; in TCRdb, only in-frame clones are kept and a portion is missing. The sample has roughly 100,000 clones, roughly 86% seen once. Sample: peripheral blood, taken on day 0 of AZD1222 vaccination. The receptors here all came from an adult in good health. The CDR3 runs from the conserved cysteine through the conserved F or W. A D gene is named only where the DNA matches it firmly. Size tells how often a clone was seen (once, few, many) or the class of an expanded clone, and some rows leave it out.

>TRBJ1-1|NA|TRBV28|NA
CASRPQTGNTEAFF
TGTGCCAGCAGGCCACAGACAGGGAACACTGAAGCTTTCTTT
>TRBJ2-3|TRBD1|TRBV19|NA
CASSMGTDTDTQYF
TGTGCCAGTAGTATGGGGACAGACACAGATACGCAGTATTTT
>TRBJ2-7|TRBD1|TRBV7-2|NA
CASSSPGGAEYF
TGTGCCAGCAGCTCGCCAGGGGGCGCGGAGTACTTC
>TRBJ1-1|NA|TRBV18|NA
CASSTTGNTEAFF
TGTGCCAGCTCAACGACAGGAAACACTGAAGCTTTCTTT
>TRBJ2-1|TRBD2|TRBV24-1|NA
CAIQRGIEQFF
TGTGCCATCCAGCGGGGGATTGAGCAGTTCTTC
>TRBJ1-1|NA|TRBV20-1|NA
CSAPVLTEAFF
TGCAGTGCCCCGGTCCTCACTGAAGCTTTCTTT
>TRBJ1-1|NA|TRBV2|NA
CASSEGGVETEAFF
TGTGCCAGCAGTGAGGGCGGGGTAGAAACTGAAGCTTTCTTT
>TRBJ2-1|TRBD2|TRBV11-2|NA
CASRIGTSGSLYNEQFF
TGTGCCAGCAGAATTGGGACTAGCGGGTCCCTCTACAATGAGCAGTTCTTC
>TRBJ2-1|NA|TRBV20-1|NA
CSASSHRGGSYNEQFF
TGCAGTGCTAGTTCCCACAGGGGAGGCTCCTACAATGAGCAGTTCTTC
>TRBJ1-5|NA|TRBV6-4|NA
CASSRNQPQHF
TGTGCCAGCAGTCGGAATCAGCCCCAGCATTTT
>TRBJ1-1|NA|TRBV28|few
CASSLSGMRTEAFF
TGTGCCAGCAGTTTAAGTGGGATGAGGACTGAAGCTTTCTTT
>TRBJ2-3|TRBD2|TRBV19|NA
CASRGLAGGTFGSDTQYF
TGTGCCAGTAGAGGACTAGCGGGAGGAACTTTTGGCTCGGATACGCAGTATTTT
>TRBJ2-7|NA|TRBV11-2|NA
CASSNPLGEQYF
TGTGCCAGCTCCAATCCCCTGGGGGAGCAGTACTTC
>TRBJ1-3|TRBD1|TRBV24-1|few
CATSAGGSGSGNTIYF
TGTGCCACCAGTGCAGGGGGCTCGGGTTCTGGAAACACCATATATTTT
>TRBJ1-1|NA|TRBV27|NA
CASRDRTEAFF
TGTGCCAGCAGAGACAGAACTGAAGCTTTCTTT
>TRBJ1-4|NA|TRBV5-1|once
CASSLSRATNEKLFF
TGCGCCAGCAGCTTAAGTCGGGCAACTAATGAAAAACTGTTTTTT
>TRBJ2-1|NA|TRBV2|NA
CASSSDHNEQFF
TGTGCCAGCAGTTCTGACCACAATGAGCAGTTCTTC
>TRBJ1-1|NA|TRBV5-1|NA
CASRPGMNTEAFF
TGCGCCAGCCGTCCGGGGATGAACACTGAAGCTTTCTTT
>TRBJ1-6|NA|TRBV2|NA
CASSEEERPGGSPLHF
TGTGCCAGCAGTGAAGAGGAAAGGCCGGGCGGTTCACCCCTCCACTTT
>TRBJ2-2|NA|TRBV9|NA
CASSVEVRGASTGELFF
TGTGCCAGCAGCGTAGAGGTCAGGGGGGCGAGCACCGGGGAGCTGTTTTTT
>TRBJ1-2|TRBD1|TRBV30|NA
CAWSPPSGGYGYTF
TGTGCCTGGAGTCCTCCTTCAGGGGGCTATGGCTACACCTTC
>TRBJ1-4|NA|TRBV4-3|NA
CASSQGWTNEKLFF
TGCGCCAGCAGCCAAGGTTGGACTAATGAAAAACTGTTTTTT